This T cell receptor beta chain was observed in a study of T cell changes during pregnancy in multiple sclerosis (dated by TCRdb to the late 2010s). As for the study more broadly: The study examined how the T cell repertoire changed over the course of pregnancy in women with multiple sclerosis.

As regards this clone: It has no known antigen specificity. There are no base qualities to consult, and no much larger clone falls within one base.

Receptor amplification or capture employed the immunoSEQ multiplex PCR assay. TCRdb stores this immuneACCESS table with in-frame sequences only. Part of the clones is absent; in the studies checked, under half of the shortfall reflects unresolved V genes, and no reason is known for the rest. A total of 47,000 or so clones appear in this sample, approximately 95% of them only once. The ten top clones hold approximately 0.49% of the sample. Reading the germline V gene gives CDR1 SGDLS and CDR2 YYNGEE. Taken from cysteine to phenylalanine, the CDR3 has 15 residues. The read is trimmed to its CDR3 DNA, 45 bases read in frame from base 1. V loses 4 bases, J loses 3 bases, and the germline ends lie 14 bases apart.

The chain is made from TRBV9 and TRBJ1-3, with TRBD1 as a weak D call on 6 bases. The sequences come from CD4+ T cells from peripheral blood mononuclear cells, collected in the first trimester of pregnancy. The source of this sequence is a female donor with multiple sclerosis, enrolled in a pregnancy study. CDR3 protein: CASSPKQGLGNTIYF. The DNA reads TGTGCCAGCAGCCCCAAGCAGGGGCTTGGAAACACCATATATTTT.